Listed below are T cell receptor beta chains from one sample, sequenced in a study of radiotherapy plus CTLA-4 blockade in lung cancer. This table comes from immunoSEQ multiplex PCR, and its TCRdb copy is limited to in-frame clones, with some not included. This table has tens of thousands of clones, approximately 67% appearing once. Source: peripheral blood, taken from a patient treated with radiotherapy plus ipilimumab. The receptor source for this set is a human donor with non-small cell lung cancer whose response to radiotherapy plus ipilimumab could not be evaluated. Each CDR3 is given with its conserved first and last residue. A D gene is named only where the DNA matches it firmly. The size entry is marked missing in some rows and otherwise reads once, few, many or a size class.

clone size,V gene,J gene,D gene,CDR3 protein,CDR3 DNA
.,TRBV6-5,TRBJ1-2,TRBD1,CASSYSRGRGGYTF,TGTGCCAGCAGTTACTCTAGGGGGCGTGGGGGCTACACCTTC
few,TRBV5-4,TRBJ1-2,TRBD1,CASSWDRGDYGYTF,TGTGCCAGCAGCTGGGACAGGGGTGACTATGGCTACACCTTC
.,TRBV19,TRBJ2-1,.,CASSSRRASYNEQFF,TGTGCCAGTAGTTCCCGGAGAGCCTCCTACAATGAGCAGTTCTTC
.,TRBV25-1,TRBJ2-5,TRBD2,CASSGGLAGGPGETQYF,TGTGCCAGCAGTGGGGGGTTAGCGGGAGGGCCTGGGGAGACCCAGTACTTC
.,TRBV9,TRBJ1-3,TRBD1,CASSATGQGGNTIYF,TGTGCCAGCAGCGCTACGGGACAGGGAGGGAACACCATATATTTT
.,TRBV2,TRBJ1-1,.,CASSLPRGGNTEAFF,TGTGCCAGCAGCCTGCCCCGGGGGGGGAACACTGAAGCTTTCTTT
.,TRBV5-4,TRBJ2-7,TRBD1,CASSRRGKDEQYF,TGTGCCAGCAGCCGCAGGGGGAAGGACGAGCAGTACTTC
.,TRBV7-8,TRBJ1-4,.,CASSLLANEKLFF,TGTGCCAGCAGCTTACTAGCTAATGAAAAACTGTTTTTT
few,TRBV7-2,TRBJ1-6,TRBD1,CASSLGTGQNSPLHF,TGTGCCAGCAGCTTAGGGACAGGGCAAAATTCACCCCTCCACTTT
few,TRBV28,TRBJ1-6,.,CASSPPRGPLHF,TGTGCCAGCAGTCCCCCCCGGGGGCCCCTCCACTTT
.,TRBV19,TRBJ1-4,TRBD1,CASSDRAATNEKLFF,TGTGCCAGTAGTGACAGGGCTGCAACTAATGAAAAACTGTTTTTT
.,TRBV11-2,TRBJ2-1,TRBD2,CASSSTSGRPQYNEQFF,TGTGCCAGCAGCTCAACTAGCGGGAGACCCCAATACAATGAGCAGTTCTTC
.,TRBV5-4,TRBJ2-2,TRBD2,CASSLGLAGAHTGELFF,TGTGCCAGCAGCCTGGGACTAGCGGGGGCGCACACCGGGGAGCTGTTTTTT
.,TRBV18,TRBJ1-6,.,CASSPALPTSSYNSPLHF,TGTGCCAGCTCACCTGCCCTCCCAACTAGCTCCTATAATTCACCCCTCCACTTT
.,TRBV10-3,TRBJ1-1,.,CAISEPVYTEAFF,TGTGCCATCAGTGAGCCCGTTTACACTGAAGCTTTCTTT
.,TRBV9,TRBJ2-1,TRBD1,CASSHGRDRAFNEQFF,TGTGCCAGCAGCCACGGCCGGGACAGGGCATTCAATGAGCAGTTCTTC
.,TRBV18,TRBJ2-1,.,CASSPQTGSLFF,TGTGCCAGCTCACCCCAAACGGGGAGCCTGTTCTTC
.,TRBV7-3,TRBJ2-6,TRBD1,CASSSQTGSGANVLTF,TGTGCCAGCAGCTCCCAGACAGGGTCAGGGGCCAACGTCCTGACTTTC
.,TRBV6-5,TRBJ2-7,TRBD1,CASSSKTGADEQYF,TGTGCCAGCAGTTCGAAGACAGGGGCTGACGAGCAGTACTTC
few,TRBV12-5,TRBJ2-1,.,CASGPTTREQFF,TGTGCTAGTGGCCCCACGACACGCGAGCAGTTCTTC
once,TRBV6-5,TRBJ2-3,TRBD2,CASSSPSRGGKDTQYF,TGTGCCAGCAGTTCACCTAGCCGGGGGGGAAAGGATACGCAGTATTTT
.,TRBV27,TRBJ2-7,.,CASSFGLVGGIYEQYF,TGTGCCAGCAGTTTTGGATTGGTGGGAGGAATCTACGAGCAGTACTTC
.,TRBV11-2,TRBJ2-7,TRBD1,CASSLVQGAQYEQYF,TGTGCCAGCAGCTTAGTTCAGGGGGCGCAGTACGAGCAGTACTTC
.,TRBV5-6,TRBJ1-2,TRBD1,CASSSTGVFGYTF,TGTGCCAGCAGCTCGACAGGGGTATTCGGCTACACCTTC
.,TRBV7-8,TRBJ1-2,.,CASSLEYGDYGYTF,TGTGCCAGCAGCTTAGAGTACGGGGACTATGGCTACACCTTC
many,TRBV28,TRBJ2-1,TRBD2,CASSTSGGPSPQYNEQFF,TGTGCCAGCAGTACTAGCGGGGGCCCCTCCCCGCAATACAATGAGCAGTTCTTC
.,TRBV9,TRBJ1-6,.,CASSVTDNSPLHF,TGTGCCAGCAGCGTAACGGATAATTCACCCCTCCACTTT
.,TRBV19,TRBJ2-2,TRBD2,CASRPHLAGAGGELFF,TGTGCCAGTAGACCTCACCTAGCGGGAGCGGGCGGGGAGCTGTTTTTT
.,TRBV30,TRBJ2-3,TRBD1,CAWSSGTGEDTQYF,TGTGCCTGGAGTTCCGGGACAGGGGAAGATACGCAGTATTTT
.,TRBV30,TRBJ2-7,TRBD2,CAWSGYSGRGGYEQYF,TGTGCCTGGAGCGGATATAGCGGGAGGGGAGGCTACGAGCAGTACTTC
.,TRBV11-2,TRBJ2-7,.,CASSMFGTYEQYF,TGTGCCAGCAGCATGTTCGGGACCTACGAGCAGTACTTC
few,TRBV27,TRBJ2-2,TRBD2,CASSPPGLPKSNTGELFF,TGTGCCAGCAGTCCCCCGGGACTACCGAAATCGAACACCGGGGAGCTGTTTTTT
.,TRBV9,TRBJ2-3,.,CASSVRLATSTDTQYF,TGTGCCAGCAGCGTACGGCTAGCGACCAGCACAGATACGCAGTATTTT
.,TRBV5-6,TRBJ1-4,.,CASSFTGTPEKLFF,TGTGCCAGCAGCTTCACAGGGACCCCCGAAAAACTGTTTTTT
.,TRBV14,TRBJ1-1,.,CASSQGRNTEAFF,TGTGCCAGCAGCCAGGGGCGGAACACTGAAGCTTTCTTT
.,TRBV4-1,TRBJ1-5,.,CASSQDPDQPQHF,TGCGCCAGCAGCCAAGACCCGGATCAGCCCCAGCATTTT